The 32 T cell receptor beta chains listed next were all sequenced from one sample in a study of T cells in Graves' hyperthyroidism and ophthalmopathy. The CDR3 regions of TCR beta were amplified from RNA transcripts. The TCR CDR3 was amplified in a first-round RT-PCR using the HTBI primer set. Each CDR3 protein gets one entry after TCRdb re-called the multiplex PCR reads with MiXCR. Of some 770,000 distinct CDR3 sequences in the sample, around 15% were seen once. The specimen sequenced was blood. All receptors come from a man aged 18 to 35 with Graves' hyperthyroidism.

The table lists this clonotype with a few counts. V is TRBV19 and J is TRBJ2-1; D gene uncertain. CDR1 is LNHDA and CDR2 is SQIVND in the germline V gene (reference sequence). Trimming pared 6 bases from V and 9 bases from J, leaving 9 bases between. The CDR3 is made up of 11 amino acids. In nucleotides, the CDR3 is TGTGCCAGTAGAAATTTAGGTGAGCAGTTCTTC. Amino acids: CASRNLGEQFF.

This clonotype appeared a few times. The J gene is TRBJ2-3, the V gene TRBV5-8; a possible D gene is TRBD1 (5 bases). Looked up from germline, CDR1 is SGHTS and CDR2 is YDEGEE. The CDR3 covers 15 residues. V shed 2 bases and J shed 2 bases, with 12 bases lying between them. The CDR3: CASSLRRTNTDTQYF. The CDR3 coding sequence is TGTGCCAGCAGCTTAAGACGGACAAACACAGATACGCAGTATTTT.

A remark on this clonotype: A clone one base away is much larger, so this may be a read error. The V gene is TRBV18, the J gene TRBJ2-1, with D perhaps matching TRBD2 (5 bases). This CDR3 is 13 amino acids long. Germline CDR1 reads KGHSH; CDR2 reads LQKENI. The CDR3 sequence is CVSSITRDNEQFF. The DNA of the CDR3 is TGTGTCAGCTCAATTACTAGGGACAATGAGCAGTTCTTC.

This clonotype has just a few counts. The chain combines TRBV5-6 with TRBJ2-3; the D is unclear. Deletions cut 6 bases from V and 6 bases from J, with 14 bases between. The CDR3 covers 13 residues. Germline CDR1 SGHDT, CDR2 YYEEEE. CDR3 protein: CASTAIESDTQYF. CDR3 DNA sequence: TGTGCCAGCACCGCCATAGAGTCGGATACGCAGTATTTT.

The J gene is TRBJ1-1, the V gene TRBV5-6; 8 bases are a match to TRBD1. V lost 4 bases and J lost 11; bases outside the gene matches: 10. CDR1 is SGHDT, CDR2 YYEEEE, per germline. This CDR3 region has 13 residues. The CDR3: CASSRKTGVGAFF. In nucleotides, the CDR3 is TGTGCCAGCAGCAGGAAGACAGGGGTCGGGGCTTTCTTT.

This clonotype was seen only a few times. The J gene is TRBJ2-2, the V gene TRBV19; 10 bases fit TRBD2. V shed 6 bases and J 1 base; nucleotides not matched to a gene: 5. This CDR3 contains 16 residues. Germline V gives CDR1 LNHDA, CDR2 SQIVND (reference sequence). CDR3 nucleotides: TGTGCCAGTAGCCTAGCGGGAGTGTTGAACACCGGGGAGCTGTTTTTT. Encoded protein: CASSLAGVLNTGELFF. Combining the CDR3 with reference TRBV19 and TRBJ2-2 gives the whole variable domain DGGITQSPKYLFRKEGQNVTLSCEQNLNHDAMYWYRQDPGQGLRLIYYSQIVNDFQKGDIAEGYSVSREKKESFPLTVTSAQKNPTAFYLCASSLAGVLNTGELFFGEGSRLTVL.

This clonotype came up many times. V and J are TRBV28 and TRBJ2-5; TRBD1 agrees at 8 bases. CDR3 length: 14 amino acids. Unmatched junction bases numbered 4, after V lost 3 bases and J lost 4 bases. CDR1 MDHEN and CDR2 SYDVKM come from the germline V gene. In DNA form, the CDR3 reads TGTGCCAGCAGTTTCAGGACAGGGTCAGAGACCCAGTACTTC. It yields the protein CASSFRTGSETQYF.

In the case of this clonotype: One end of the junction fails to match germline, which may point to a read error. This chain joins TRBV6-2 or TRBV6-3 and TRBJ2-5, with D hard to call. The germline V gene encodes CDR1 MNHEY and CDR2 SVGEGT. The CDR3 runs to 13 residues. The CDR3 region is CAISDSPQETQYF. CDR3 sequence (DNA): TGTGCCATCAGTGACTCACCCCAAGAGACCCAGTACTTC.

The table lists this clonotype with a few counts. The V call is TRBV5-1, the J call TRBJ1-2; D call uncertain. Germline assignment: CDR1 SGHRS and CDR2 YFSETQ. V was pared by 5 bases and J by 4 bases, with 12 bases between. The CDR3 is 13 amino acids. The CDR3 protein is CASSWVLGYGYTF. CDR3 in DNA: TGCGCCAGCAGTTGGGTCTTGGGCTATGGCTACACCTTC.

This clonotype was counted between two and nine times. J is TRBJ2-1 and V is TRBV11-2; 14 bases agree with TRBD2. The CDR3 length is 15 residues. Germline values: CDR1 SGHAT, CDR2 FQNNGV. J gave up 12 bases and V 5 bases, and 9 bases lay outside the gene matches. In nucleotides, the CDR3 is TGTGCCAGCAGCCGCCTCATGACTAGCGGGAGGGCGCAGTTCTTC. It is translated as CASSRLMTSGRAQFF.

This sequence joins TRBV18 and TRBJ1-5; D not certain. Germline CDR1 and CDR2: KGHSH and LQKENI. Trimming cost V 2 bases and J 12 bases, with 14 bases left between them. The CDR3 totals 13 residues. The CDR3 is CASSPGYRLDQHF. Written as DNA, the CDR3 is TGTGCCAGCTCACCAGGGTATAGGTTGGACCAGCATTTT.

This clonotype showed up just a few times. The gene calls are TRBV4-1 and TRBJ1-5; D is uncertain. Germline CDR1 reads MGHRA; CDR2 reads YSYEKL. Deletions cut 0 bases from V and 7 bases from J, with 7 bases between. The CDR3 has 13 amino acids. The CDR3 sequence is CASSQDRFQPQHF. CDR3 bases: TGCGCCAGCAGCCAAGATCGGTTCCAGCCCCAGCATTTT.

This clonotype was observed many times. The chain links TRBV18 to TRBJ2-1, with D unclear. Looked up from germline, CDR1 is KGHSH and CDR2 is LQKENI. The CDR3 consists of 14 residues. Trimming removed 1 base from V and 5 bases from J, with 9 bases in between. CDR3 residues: CASSPRGPDNEQFF. In DNA form, the CDR3 reads TGTGCCAGCTCACCACGTGGGCCAGACAATGAGCAGTTCTTC.

This clonotype was counted at least ten times. The chain links TRBV20-1 to TRBJ2-7; a possible D gene is TRBD1 (6 bases). Deletions cut 3 bases from V and 1 base from J, with 13 bases between. The CDR3 has 14 residues. Germline assignment: CDR1 DFQATT and CDR2 SNEGSKA (reference sequence). CDR3 DNA: TGCAGTGCTAGCTCAGGGGCCCGGTCCTACGAGCAGTACTTC. This encodes CSASSGARSYEQYF.

This clonotype was found many times. The chain carries TRBV28 and TRBJ2-5; TRBD1 agrees at 9 bases. Germline V gene lookup returns CDR1 MDHEN and CDR2 SYDVKM. V lost 6 bases and J lost 5; bases outside the gene matches: 16. This CDR3 spans 17 amino acids. The CDR3 coding sequence is TGTGCCAGCAGCGACTTTGCACAGGGGGCGGGATGGGAGACCCAGTACTTC. Amino acid sequence: CASSDFAQGAGWETQYF.

This clonotype was found many times. The chain is built from TRBV20-1 and TRBJ2-2; D uncertain. Germline-derived CDR1 and CDR2 are DFQATT and SNEGSKA (reference sequence). The CDR3 is 14 amino acids. V lost 1 base and J lost 2, with 8 bases in between. The CDR3 protein is CSARGQVNTGELFF. CDR3 bases: TGCAGTGCTAGAGGCCAGGTTAACACCGGGGAGCTGTTTTTT.

DNA of the CDR3: TGTGCCAGCAGTGACCCCGAAAGGTGGAGGACTCATAGCAATCAGCCCCAGCATTTT. Translated: CASSDPERWRTHSNQPQHF. The chain joins TRBV6-2 or TRBV6-3 to TRBJ1-5; D gene unclear. Germline V lookup: CDR1 MNHEY, CDR2 SVGEGT. Trimming stripped 5 bases from V and 0 bases from J, with 23 bases between. This CDR3 region has 19 residues.

A remark on this clonotype: It may be a read error: a sequence one base away is much more abundant. The chain couples TRBV6-1 to TRBJ2-5; D remains unclear. The CDR3 has 15 amino acids. The germline CDR1 and CDR2 sequences are MNHNS and SASEGT. The DNA for the CDR3 is TGTGCCGGCAGTGCGACCAACCCGTACCAAGAGACCCAGTACTTC. Amino acids: CAGSATNPYQETQYF.

There are many counts of this clonotype. This chain connects TRBV28 to TRBJ2-1, with D uncertain. The CDR3 spans 12 residues. Per the germline V gene, CDR1 is MDHEN and CDR2 is SYDVKM. The V gene lost 6 bases and the J gene lost 8 bases, with 11 bases spanning the gap. The DNA for the CDR3 is TGTGCCAGCAGCCCCCCCCCGCATGAGCAGTTCTTC. Protein: CASSPPPHEQFF.

This clonotype appeared many times. The chain is built from TRBV12-3 or TRBV12-4 and TRBJ2-7, with 7 bases lining up with TRBD1. J lost 5 bases, V lost 5 bases, and 6 bases had no gene match. The CDR3 contains 13 residues. In DNA form, the CDR3 reads TGTGCCAGCAGTCCAGGACAGGTCCACGAGCAGTACTTC. Amino acids: CASSPGQVHEQYF.

This clonotype was picked up many times. This rearrangement joins TRBV6-1 to TRBJ1-5, with D hard to call. Germline V gene data show CDR1 as MNHNS and CDR2 as SASEGT. V lost 4 bases and J lost 1, with 11 bases in between. The length of the CDR3 is 15 residues. The CDR3 is CASSVSFRSNQPQHF. Here the CDR3 DNA reads TGTGCCAGCAGTGTGAGTTTTCGGAGCAATCAGCCCCAGCATTTT.

As concerns this clonotype: This may be a read error, as it is one base from a much larger clone. The chain has TRBV7-8 and TRBJ2-3; D may be TRBD2 (6 bases). Trimming stripped 3 bases from V and 6 bases from J, with 16 bases between. Germline lookup yields CDR1 SGHVS and CDR2 FQNEAQ. This CDR3 spans 15 amino acids. Here the CDR3 reads CASSLLGLVADTQYF. CDR3 DNA sequence: TGTGCCAGCAGCTTGTTGGGACTGGTCGCGGATACGCAGTATTTT.

The V and J genes are TRBV3-1 and TRBJ1-2, with D tentatively TRBD1 (5 bases). Trimming stripped 4 bases from V and 7 bases from J, with 22 bases between. Looked up from germline, CDR1 is LGHDT and CDR2 is YNNKEL (reference sequence). The length of the CDR3 is 16 residues. This chain's CDR3 is CASSPEDHGRVAGYTF. The CDR3 DNA reads as TGTGCCAGCAGCCCCGAGGATCATGGCAGGGTGGCTGGCTACACCTTC.

V gene TRBV10-3 combines with J gene TRBJ2-1; TRBD2 matches 8 bases. With V trimmed by 0 bases and J by 8 bases, 9 bases remained unmatched. Germline V CDR1 and CDR2: ENHRY, SYGVKD. The CDR3 covers 16 residues. In DNA, the CDR3 is TGTGCCATCAGTGAGTCGGCTAGCGGGTGGAACCATGAGCAGTTCTTC. This encodes CAISESASGWNHEQFF.

This clonotype was counted many times. The chain uses TRBV2 and TRBJ1-5; D is perhaps TRBD1 (5 bases). The V end was cut by 0 bases, the J end by 5 bases, with 14 bases between. Germline V gene sequence: CDR1 SNHLY, CDR2 FYNNEI. This CDR3 spans 16 amino acids. This CDR3 reads CASSEASPRVYQPQHF. CDR3 bases: TGTGCCAGCAGTGAAGCTTCCCCCAGGGTTTATCAGCCCCAGCATTTT. Full variable domain (remainder filled in from reference TRBV2 and TRBJ1-5): EPEVTQTPSHQVTQMGQEVILRCVPISNHLYFYWYRQILGQKVEFLVSFYNNEISEKSEIFDDQFSVERPDGSNFTLKIRSTKLEDSAMYFCASSEASPRVYQPQHFGDGTRLSIL.

The rearrangement uses TRBV5-8 and TRBJ1-1; D is possibly TRBD1 (6 bases). With 4 bases removed from V and 2 bases from J, the gap between germline ends came to 15 bases. The CDR3 contains 15 residues. Germline CDR1 SGHTS, CDR2 YDEGEE. The CDR3 DNA reads TGTGCCAGCAGCGGCGGGGGGGCCCGAAACACTGAAGCTTTCTTT. Translation gives CASSGGGARNTEAFF.

This clonotype was counted many times. The rearrangement joins TRBV18 to TRBJ1-2; no clear D gene. V lost 4 bases, J lost 2 bases, and 17 bases lay in between. Germline lookup yields CDR1 KGHSH and CDR2 LQKENI. The CDR3 sequence is 16 residues long. This chain's CDR3 is CASSRNGGEANYGYTF. The CDR3 bases are TGTGCCAGCTCACGAAACGGCGGGGAGGCAAACTATGGCTACACCTTC.

This clonotype has more than one count but fewer than ten. The rearrangement uses TRBV4-3 and TRBJ2-1; no firm D call. The CDR3 is 16 residues long. Trimming shortened V by 0 bases and J by 8 bases, and 17 bases separated the two germline ends. Looked up from germline, CDR1 is LGHNA and CDR2 is YSLEER. CDR3 in DNA: TGCGCCAGCAGCCAAGATTACCCTAGGACCGAGGATGAGCAGTTCTTC. Its translation: CASSQDYPRTEDEQFF.

At least ten counts were recorded for this clonotype. The genes are TRBV7-3 and TRBJ2-1; D might be TRBD2 (5 bases). CDR1 and CDR2 (germline): SGHTA, FQGTGA. The CDR3 is made up of 15 amino acids. V shed 1 base and J shed 5 bases, with 12 bases lying between them. The CDR3 sequence: CASSLIASWNNEQFF. As DNA, the CDR3 is TGTGCCAGCAGCTTAATTGCTAGCTGGAACAATGAGCAGTTCTTC. The entire variable domain, with the rest obtained from reference TRBV7-3 and TRBJ2-1, is as follows: GAGVSQTPSNKVTEKGKYVELRCDPISGHTALYWYRQSLGQGPEFLIYFQGTGAADDSGLPNDRFFAVRPEGSVSTLKIQRTERGDSAVYLCASSLIASWNNEQFFGPGTRLTVL.

The sample holds many counts of this clonotype. This chain joins TRBV20-1 and TRBJ1-1, with D possibly TRBD1 on 5 matching bases. Deletions cut 4 bases from V and 4 bases from J, with 10 bases between. Germline V gene sequence: CDR1 DFQATT, CDR2 SNEGSKA (reference sequence). The CDR3 spans 12 residues. The CDR3 protein is CSATPGGTEAFF. CDR3 in DNA: TGCAGTGCTACCCCGGGGGGCACTGAAGCTTTCTTT.

To note about this clonotype: This sequence may be a read error, since a much larger clone differs from it by one base. CDR3 sequence reads: CASSEPTGTKYNEQFF. CDR3 nucleotides: TGTGCCAGCAGTGAGCCGACGGGGACTAAATACAATGAGCAGTTCTTC. V and J are TRBV2 and TRBJ2-1; TRBD2 matches at 7 bases. The V segment lost 3 bases and the J segment 4 bases; nucleotides outside the gene matches: 9. Looked up from germline, CDR1 is SNHLY and CDR2 is FYNNEI. The CDR3 is made up of 16 amino acids.

There are many counts of this clonotype. The V gene is TRBV6-1, the J gene TRBJ2-7, with D possibly matching TRBD1 (5 bases). CDR1 is MNHNS, CDR2 SASEGT, per germline. There are 13 residues in the CDR3. The V gene lost 3 bases and the J gene lost 1 base, with 7 bases spanning the gap. For the CDR3, the DNA is TGTGCCAGCAGTGACAGACAGTCCTACGAGCAGTACTTC. Encoded protein: CASSDRQSYEQYF.